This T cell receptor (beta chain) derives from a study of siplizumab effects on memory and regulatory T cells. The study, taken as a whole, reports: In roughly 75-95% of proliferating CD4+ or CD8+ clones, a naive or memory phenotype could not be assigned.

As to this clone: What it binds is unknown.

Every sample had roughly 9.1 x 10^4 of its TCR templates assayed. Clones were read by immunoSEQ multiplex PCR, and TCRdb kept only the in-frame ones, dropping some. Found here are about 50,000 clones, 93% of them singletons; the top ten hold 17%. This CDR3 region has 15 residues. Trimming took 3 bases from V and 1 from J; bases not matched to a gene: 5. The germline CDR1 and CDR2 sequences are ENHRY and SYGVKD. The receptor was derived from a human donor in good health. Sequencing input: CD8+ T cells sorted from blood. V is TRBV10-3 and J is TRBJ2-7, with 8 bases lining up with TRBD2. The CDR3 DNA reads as TGTGCCATCAGTGATTTTCGGGGGGGTTCCTACGAGCAGTACTTC. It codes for CAISDFRGGSYEQYF.